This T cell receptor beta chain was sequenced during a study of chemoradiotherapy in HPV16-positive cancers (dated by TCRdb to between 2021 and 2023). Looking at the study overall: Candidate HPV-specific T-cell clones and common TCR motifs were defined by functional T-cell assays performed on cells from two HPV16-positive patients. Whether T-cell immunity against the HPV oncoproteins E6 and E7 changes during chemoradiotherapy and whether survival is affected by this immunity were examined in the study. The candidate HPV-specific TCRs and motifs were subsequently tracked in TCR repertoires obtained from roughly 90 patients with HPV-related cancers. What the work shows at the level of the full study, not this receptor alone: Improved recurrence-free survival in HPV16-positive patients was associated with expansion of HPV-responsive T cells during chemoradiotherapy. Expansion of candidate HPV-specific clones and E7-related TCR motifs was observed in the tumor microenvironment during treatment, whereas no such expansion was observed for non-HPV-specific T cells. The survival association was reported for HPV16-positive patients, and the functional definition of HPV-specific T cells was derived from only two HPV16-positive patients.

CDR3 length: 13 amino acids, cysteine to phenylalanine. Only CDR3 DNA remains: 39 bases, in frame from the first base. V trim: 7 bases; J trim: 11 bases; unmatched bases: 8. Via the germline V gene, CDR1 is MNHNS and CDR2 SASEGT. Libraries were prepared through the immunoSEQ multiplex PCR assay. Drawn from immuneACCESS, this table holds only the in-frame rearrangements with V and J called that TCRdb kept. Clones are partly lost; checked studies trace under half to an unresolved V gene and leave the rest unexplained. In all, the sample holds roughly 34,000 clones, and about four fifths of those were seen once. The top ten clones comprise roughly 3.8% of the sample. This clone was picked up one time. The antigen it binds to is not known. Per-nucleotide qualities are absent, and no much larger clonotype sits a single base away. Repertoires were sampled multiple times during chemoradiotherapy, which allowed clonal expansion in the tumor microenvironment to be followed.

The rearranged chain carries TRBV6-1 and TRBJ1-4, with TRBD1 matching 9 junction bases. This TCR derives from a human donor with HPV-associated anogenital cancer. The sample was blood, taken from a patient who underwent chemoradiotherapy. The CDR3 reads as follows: CASKDRGGGKLFF. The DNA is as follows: TGTGCCAGCAAGGACAGGGGCGGTGGGAAACTGTTTTTT.